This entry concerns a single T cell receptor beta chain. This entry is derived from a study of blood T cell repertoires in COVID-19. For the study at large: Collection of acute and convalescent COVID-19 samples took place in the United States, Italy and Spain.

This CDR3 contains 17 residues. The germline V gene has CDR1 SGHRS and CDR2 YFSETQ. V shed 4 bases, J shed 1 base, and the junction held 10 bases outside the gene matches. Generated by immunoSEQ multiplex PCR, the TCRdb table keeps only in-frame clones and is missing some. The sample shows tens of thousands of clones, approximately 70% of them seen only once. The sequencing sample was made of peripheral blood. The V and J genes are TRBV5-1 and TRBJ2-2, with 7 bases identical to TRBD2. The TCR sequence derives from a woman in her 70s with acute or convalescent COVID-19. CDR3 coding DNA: TGCGCCAGCAGCCTCTCAGCGGGGTCAATGAACACCGGGGAGCTGTTTTTT. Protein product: CASSLSAGSMNTGELFF.